The 15 T cell receptor beta chains listed next were all sequenced from one sample in a study of cytomegalovirus exposure and HLA in healthy donors. PCR amplification relied on 60 Vbeta primers (plus 13 Jbeta primers). The protocol was immunoSEQ multiplex PCR, while the TCRdb copy is restricted to in-frame clones and leaves out a portion. The sample contains 150,000 to 190,000 clones, about 75% of which appear only once. Input material: PBMCs. These receptors all come from a man between 18 and 35 years old in good health and CMV-seronegative.

V usage is TRBV11-2 and J usage is TRBJ1-2; maybe TRBD1 (5 bases). V was clipped by 3 bases and J by 8 bases, with 19 bases between them. Germline-derived CDR1 and CDR2 are SGHAT and FQNNGV. This CDR3 is 15 amino acids long. The CDR3 sequence is CASSLSQGAYSGYTF. The DNA of the CDR3 is TGTGCCAGCAGCTTGTCTCAAGGGGCCTACTCAGGCTACACCTTC.

The chain joins TRBV18 to TRBJ2-3; no clear D gene. Between the trimmed V and J ends, which lost 0 bases and 4 bases, there was a span of 5 bases. The CDR3 has 13 amino acids. Germline loops: CDR1 KGHSH, CDR2 LQKENI. The CDR3 DNA sequence: TGTGCCAGCTCACCACCCTCGGCAGATACGCAGTATTTT. This encodes CASSPPSADTQYF.

This rearrangement joins TRBV6-6 to TRBJ2-4; a weak D match, TRBD1 (6 bases). With 5 bases removed from V and 7 bases from J, the gap between germline ends came to 12 bases. CDR1 and CDR2 (germline): MNHNY, SVGAGI (reference sequence). This CDR3 contains 13 residues. DNA for the CDR3: TGTGCCAGCAGTCCGGGACAAAGGAACATTCAGTACTTC. Translated, it gives CASSPGQRNIQYF.

In its sample, this clone was seen a few times. The chain couples TRBV20-1 to TRBJ2-7; D gene ambiguous. CDR1 DFQATT and CDR2 SNEGSKA come from the germline V gene (reference sequence). This CDR3 spans 11 amino acids. Trimming cost V 3 bases and J 5 bases, with 8 bases left between them. In DNA, the CDR3 is TGCAGTGCTAGTTCCCGTAACGAGCAGTACTTC. Residues: CSASSRNEQYF.

This clone has more than one count but fewer than ten. The J gene is TRBJ1-2, the V gene TRBV28; 8 bases fit TRBD1. V lost 5 bases to trimming and J lost 8 bases; unmatched junction nucleotides: 13. Germline V gives CDR1 MDHEN, CDR2 SYDVKM. CDR3 length: 15 residues. The CDR3 DNA follows: TGTGCCAGCAGTCCCCCCCCGGGACAGGACGGAGGCTACACCTTC. This sequence encodes CASSPPPGQDGGYTF.

The DNA for the CDR3 is TGCGCCAGCAGCCAACTAACGAGAAACACCGGGGAGCTGTTTTTT. It codes for CASSQLTRNTGELFF. V usage is TRBV4-3 and J usage is TRBJ2-2; no clear D gene. From germline, CDR1 is LGHNA and CDR2 YSLEER. V was shortened by 2 bases and J by 2 bases, with 9 bases between the two germline ends. This CDR3 has 15 amino acids.

CDR3 residues: CASTPPDRSYNEQFF. Here the CDR3 DNA reads TGTGCCAGCACCCCCCCGGACAGGTCCTACAATGAGCAGTTCTTC. The chain employs TRBV28 and TRBJ2-1; 7 bases are shared with TRBD1. V was clipped by 7 bases and J by 1 base; unmatched bases: 7. Germline-derived CDR1 and CDR2 are MDHEN and SYDVKM. The CDR3 loop spans 15 amino acids.

This CDR3 is CATEDSLYGYTF. As DNA, the CDR3 is TGTGCCACCGAAGACAGCCTCTATGGCTACACCTTC. This chain links TRBV28 with TRBJ1-2, with D tentatively TRBD1 (5 bases). Germline V CDR1 and CDR2: MDHEN, SYDVKM. Trimming removed 10 bases from V and 4 bases from J, with 13 bases in between. The CDR3 runs to 12 residues.

This clone was seen only a few times. This chain links TRBV4-3 with TRBJ2-7, with 11 bases lining up with TRBD2. This CDR3 has 16 residues. Germline trimming cut 0 bases from V and 1 base from J; bases unmatched to any gene: 2. The germline V gene encodes CDR1 LGHNA and CDR2 YSLEER. The CDR3 loop is CASSQEIAGGSYEQYF. The CDR3 DNA is TGCGCCAGCAGCCAAGAAATAGCGGGAGGGTCCTACGAGCAGTACTTC.

Points on this clone: Other DNA sequences in this specimen translate into the identical CDR3. In DNA, the CDR3 is TGTGCCAGCAGCCGCCCCGGGACTAGCGGGAGGGCCAGGAATGAGCAGTTCTTC. This gives the protein CASSRPGTSGRARNEQFF. The chain has TRBV5-4 and TRBJ2-1; 16 nucleotides agree with TRBD2. Per the germline V gene, CDR1 is SGHNT and CDR2 is YYREEE (reference sequence). Trimming took 4 bases from V and 7 from J; bases not matched to a gene: 11. CDR3 length: 18 amino acids.

The chain links TRBV11-2 to TRBJ2-7; no firm D call. Trimming removed 8 bases from V and 4 bases from J, with 18 bases in between. The CDR3 covers 14 residues. Germline loops: CDR1 SGHAT, CDR2 FQNNGV. CDR3 nucleotide sequence: TGTGCCAGCGCCCTTGAGAGGAGTGGGTACGAGCAGTACTTC. This sequence encodes CASALERSGYEQYF.

The chain joins TRBV4-1 to TRBJ2-1, with 9 nucleotides matching TRBD2. V dropped 4 bases and J dropped 6; count of bases not matched to a gene: 16. The germline V gene has CDR1 MGHRA and CDR2 YSYEKL. The CDR3 is made up of 18 amino acids. The CDR3 sequence is CASSPKAGGTGGRNEQFF. In nucleotides, the CDR3 is TGCGCCAGCAGCCCAAAAGCGGGAGGTACCGGAGGGCGCAATGAGCAGTTCTTC.

The chain couples TRBV7-6 to TRBJ2-2; 9 bases align to TRBD1. The germline V gene encodes CDR1 SGHVS and CDR2 FNYEAQ. J lost 3 bases, V lost 1 base, and 0 bases had no gene match. The CDR3 is made up of 15 amino acids. CDR3 in DNA: TGTGCCAGCAGCTTAGGGGACAGGGACACCGGGGAGCTGTTTTTT. It specifies CASSLGDRDTGELFF. Drawing the rest from reference TRBV7-6 and TRBJ2-2, the complete variable domain is GAGVSQSPRYKVTKRGQDVALRCDPISGHVSLYWYRQALGQGPEFLTYFNYEAQQDKSGLPNDRFSAERPEGSISTLTIQRTEQRDSAMYRCASSLGDRDTGELFFGEGSRLTVL.

The rearrangement joins TRBV7-8 to TRBJ2-7, with TRBD2 identical over 14 bases. CDR1 is SGHVS, CDR2 FQNEAQ, per germline. CDR3 length: 20 residues. Germline trimming cut 4 bases from V and 5 bases from J; bases unmatched to any gene: 19. In nucleotides, the CDR3 is TGTGCCAGCAGCTCTGTTATAGGGAGACTAGCGGGAGGGTTACGGGACGAGCAGTACTTC. This gives the protein CASSSVIGRLAGGLRDEQYF.

This chain links TRBV18 with TRBJ2-7, with 15 bases fitting TRBD2. V trimming: 6 bases; J trimming: 4 bases; junction bases outside the gene matches: 7. This CDR3 is built from 16 residues. Germline CDR1 reads KGHSH; CDR2 reads LQKENI. In nucleotides, the CDR3 is TGTGCCAGCTCTCCTGGGGGGACTAGCGGGAGGTACGAGCAGTACTTC. Translating it yields CASSPGGTSGRYEQYF.